These 2 T cell receptor beta chains originate from one sample sequenced in a study of beta chain features in type 1 diabetes. Expressed TCRB transcripts got sequenced, as all isolated RNA was reverse transcribed. Data came from immunoSEQ multiplex PCR; TCRdb stores just in-frame clones and leaves some out. This table has approximately 340,000 clones, over 13% appearing once. Sequencing was carried out using naive CD4+ T cells from blood. The receptors come from a woman between 18 and 29 years old in good health.

This clone was counted a few times. The chain couples TRBV30 to TRBJ2-2, with D unclear. The CDR3 loop spans 12 amino acids. V lost 3 bases and J 4 bases, leaving 6 bases between the germline ends. Germline V gives CDR1 GTSNPN, CDR2 SVGIG (reference sequence). CDR3 sequence reads: CAWRKSTGELFF. Written as DNA, the CDR3 is TGTGCCTGGAGAAAGAGCACCGGGGAGCTGTTTTTT.

This chain links TRBV5-1 with TRBJ1-2; TRBD1 matches 7 bases. The CDR3 loop spans 13 amino acids. The V gene's germline CDR1 is SGHRS and CDR2 YFSETQ. The junction had 3 bases not matched to a gene; V was cut back by 4 bases and J by 3 bases. The CDR3 DNA follows: TGCGCCAGCAGCACCACAGGGGACTATGGCTACACCTTC. Its translation is CASSTTGDYGYTF.